This entry is about one T cell receptor beta chain. The sample belongs to a study of siplizumab effects on memory and regulatory T cells. V lost 5 bases and J 6 bases, leaving 16 bases between the germline ends. This CDR3 spans 14 amino acids. From germline, CDR1 is SGHNT and CDR2 YENEEA. Sequenced by immunoSEQ multiplex PCR; TCRdb stores in-frame clones only, minus some. The sample has approximately 56,000 clones, over 95% seen once. The sequence derives from a human donor in good health. This sequence joins TRBV11-3 and TRBJ1-1, with D maybe TRBD1 (5 bases). Sequenced material: naive CD8+ T cells sorted from blood. As DNA, the CDR3 is TGTGCCAGCAGCCTGTTTAAGGGGCACGCTGAAGCTTTCTTT. This gives the protein CASSLFKGHAEAFF.